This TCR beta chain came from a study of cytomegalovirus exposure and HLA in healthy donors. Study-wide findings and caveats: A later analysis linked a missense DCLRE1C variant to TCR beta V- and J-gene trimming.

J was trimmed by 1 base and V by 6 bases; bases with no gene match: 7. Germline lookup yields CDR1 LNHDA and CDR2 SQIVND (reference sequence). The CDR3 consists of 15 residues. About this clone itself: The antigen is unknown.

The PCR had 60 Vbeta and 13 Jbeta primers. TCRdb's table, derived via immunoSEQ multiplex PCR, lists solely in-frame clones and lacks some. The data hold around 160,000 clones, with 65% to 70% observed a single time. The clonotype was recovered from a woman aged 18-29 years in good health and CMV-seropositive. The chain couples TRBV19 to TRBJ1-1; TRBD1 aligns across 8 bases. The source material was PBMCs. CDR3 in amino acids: CASSNLGTGNTEAFF. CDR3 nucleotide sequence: TGTGCCAGTAGCAACCTCGGGACAGGGAACACTGAAGCTTTCTTT.